This TCR beta chain originates from a study of cytomegalovirus exposure and HLA in healthy donors. Study context: Some 87 million unique TCRs from HLA-typed donors were held in an early release of data. Study-level findings and limits: It has been reported that TCR beta sequences accurately predicted the HLA-A and HLA-B alleles of most subjects. 16,951 TCR beta sequences were associated with HLA alleles at 0.05 false discovery rate in a later analysis. Later analysis demonstrated an association between a missense DCLRE1C variant and TCR beta V- and J-gene trimming.

Comments on this clone: No antigen is known for it.

The CDR3 has 14 residues. Germline V lookup: CDR1 MNHEY, CDR2 SVGAGI. Trimming cost V 5 bases and J 1 base, with 12 bases left between them. Primers: 60 Vbeta forward and 13 Jbeta reverse. This table comes from immunoSEQ multiplex PCR, and its TCRdb copy is limited to in-frame clones, with some not included. This sample has around 170,000 clones, with about four fifths found just once. This receptor was obtained from a woman under 40 in good health and CMV-seronegative. The sequenced material came from PBMCs. The chain recombines TRBV6-5 with TRBJ2-7; weak D call: TRBD2 (6 bases). As DNA, the CDR3 is TGTGCCAGCAGTCTCGGTGGAGGGTCCTACGAGCAGTACTTC. Its translation is CASSLGGGSYEQYF.